This T cell receptor beta chain appears in the sequencing data of a study of cytomegalovirus exposure and HLA in healthy donors. Study observations and caveats: For most TCR beta V segments, an earlier analysis put the productive rate at about 87% or about 30% of the time.

Turning to this clone: Its antigen is as yet unknown.

Germline V gene lookup returns CDR1 MNHEY and CDR2 SVGAGI. The CDR3 length is 15 residues. Between the trimmed V and J ends, which lost 5 bases and 3 bases, there was a span of 14 bases. PCR involved 60 Vbeta and 13 Jbeta primers. The protocol was immunoSEQ multiplex PCR, while the TCRdb copy is restricted to in-frame clones and leaves out a portion. The table has 220,000 or so clones, 65% to 75% seen once. This clonotype originated in a woman between 25 and 40 years old in good health and CMV-seronegative. The chain links TRBV6-5 to TRBJ2-1; D is unresolved. The sample taken for sequencing was PBMCs. The CDR3 sequence is CASSQRLPLYNEQFF. The CDR3 coding sequence is TGTGCCAGCAGTCAACGACTCCCCCTCTACAATGAGCAGTTCTTC.